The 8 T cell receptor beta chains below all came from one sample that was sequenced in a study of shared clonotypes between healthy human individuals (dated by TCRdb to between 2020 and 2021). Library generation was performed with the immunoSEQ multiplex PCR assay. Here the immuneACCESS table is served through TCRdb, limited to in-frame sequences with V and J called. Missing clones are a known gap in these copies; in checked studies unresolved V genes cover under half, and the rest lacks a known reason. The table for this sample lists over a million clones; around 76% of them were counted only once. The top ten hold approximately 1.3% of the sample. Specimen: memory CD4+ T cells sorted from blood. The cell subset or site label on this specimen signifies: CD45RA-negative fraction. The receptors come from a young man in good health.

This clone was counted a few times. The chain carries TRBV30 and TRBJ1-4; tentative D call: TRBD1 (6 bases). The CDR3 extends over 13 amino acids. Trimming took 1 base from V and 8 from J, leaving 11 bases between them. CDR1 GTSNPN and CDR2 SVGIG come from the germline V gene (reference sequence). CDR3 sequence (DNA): TGTGCCTGGAGTGGTGTAAGGGGGGAAAAACTGTTTTTT. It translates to CAWSGVRGEKLFF.

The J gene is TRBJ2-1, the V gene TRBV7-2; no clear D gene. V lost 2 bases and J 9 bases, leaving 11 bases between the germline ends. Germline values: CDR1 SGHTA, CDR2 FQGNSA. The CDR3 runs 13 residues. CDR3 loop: CASSLLGPGEQFF. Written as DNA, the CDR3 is TGTGCCAGCAGCTTACTTGGGCCGGGTGAGCAGTTCTTC. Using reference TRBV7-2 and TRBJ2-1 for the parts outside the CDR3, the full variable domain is GAGVSQSPSNKVTEKGKDVELRCDPISGHTALYWYRQSLGQGLEFLIYFQGNSAPDKSGLPSDRFSAERTGGSVSTLTIQRTQQEDSAVYLCASSLLGPGEQFFGPGTRLTVL.

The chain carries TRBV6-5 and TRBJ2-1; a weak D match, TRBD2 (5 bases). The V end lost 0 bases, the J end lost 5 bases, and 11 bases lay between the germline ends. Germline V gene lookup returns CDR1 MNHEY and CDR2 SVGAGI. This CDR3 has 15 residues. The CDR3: CASSYSPGKNNEQFF. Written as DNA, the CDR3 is TGTGCCAGCAGTTACTCGCCCGGGAAGAACAATGAGCAGTTCTTC.

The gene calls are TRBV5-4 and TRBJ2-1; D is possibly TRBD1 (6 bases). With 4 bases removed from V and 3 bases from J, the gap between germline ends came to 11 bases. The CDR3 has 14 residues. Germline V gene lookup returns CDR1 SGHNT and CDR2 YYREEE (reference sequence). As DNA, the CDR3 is TGTGCCAGCAGCCCCCCGGGACACTACAATGAGCAGTTCTTC. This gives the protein CASSPPGHYNEQFF.

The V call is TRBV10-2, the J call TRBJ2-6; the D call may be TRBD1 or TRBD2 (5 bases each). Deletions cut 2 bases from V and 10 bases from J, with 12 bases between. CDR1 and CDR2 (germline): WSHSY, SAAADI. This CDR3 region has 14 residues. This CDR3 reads CASSESQGPNVLTF. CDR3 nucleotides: TGCGCCAGCAGTGAGAGCCAGGGACCTAACGTCCTGACTTTC.

CDR3 coding DNA: TGTGCCAGCAGTCGACAGGGTGGAAGAGATGAGCAGTTCTTC. It is translated as CASSRQGGRDEQFF. The chain links TRBV6-4 to TRBJ2-1, with 7 bases matching TRBD1. Trimming removed 5 bases from V and 8 bases from J; junction bases left unmatched: 9. The CDR3 totals 14 residues. The germline V gene encodes CDR1 MRHNA and CDR2 SNTAGT.

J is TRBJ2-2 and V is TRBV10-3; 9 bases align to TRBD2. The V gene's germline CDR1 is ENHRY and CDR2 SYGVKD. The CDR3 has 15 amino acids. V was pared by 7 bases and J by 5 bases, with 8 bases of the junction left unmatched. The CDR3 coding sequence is TGTGCCATCACCCCGGGACTAGCCTCTACCGGGGAGCTGTTTTTT. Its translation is CAITPGLASTGELFF.

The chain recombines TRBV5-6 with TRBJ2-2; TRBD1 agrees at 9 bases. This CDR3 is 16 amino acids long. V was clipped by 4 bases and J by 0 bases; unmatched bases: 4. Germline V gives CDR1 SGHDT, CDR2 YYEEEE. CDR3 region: CASSQQGAPNTGELFF. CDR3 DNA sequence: TGTGCCAGCAGCCAACAGGGGGCTCCGAACACCGGGGAGCTGTTTTTT.